The rows below give T cell receptor beta chains drawn from one sample of a study of identical twins. MiXCR, applied by TCRdb to the 5' RACE reads, yields one record per CDR3 protein. In the table there are 300,000 to 400,000 distinct CDR3 sequences, more than 9% of which are singletons. This same sample was also part of a study on yellow fever vaccine responses in identical twins.

Sequencing was done on a sample of CD8+ T cells sorted from blood. The source is a woman aged 18-30 years in good health. Both conserved end residues are part of each CDR3. D genes are given only for firm matches. Size is stated for part of the rows, as once, few or many counts, or as a class when the clone is expanded.

j_call v_call d_call clone_size cdr3_aa cdr3_nt
TRBJ2-3 TRBV6-2/TRBV6-3 . . CASSYTASTDTQYF TGTGCCAGCAGTTACACAGCCAGCACAGATACGCAGTATTTT
TRBJ2-1 TRBV12-5 . few CASATSAADSYNEQFF TGTGCTAGTGCCACATCAGCGGCCGACTCCTACAATGAGCAGTTCTTC
TRBJ2-2 TRBV27 TRBD2 . CASGRQREFGELFF TGTGCCAGCGGCCGGCAGCGGGAGTTCGGGGAGCTGTTTTTT
TRBJ2-1 TRBV20-1 . . CSANSVRDDEQFF TGCAGTGCTAACTCGGTCCGAGACGATGAGCAGTTCTTC
TRBJ2-1 TRBV20-1 . . CSADNPGNEQFF TGCAGTGCTGATAACCCGGGGAATGAGCAGTTCTTC
TRBJ2-2 TRBV12-3/TRBV12-4 . . CASSPSEPREGELFF TGTGCCAGCAGTCCATCAGAACCACGGGAGGGGGAGCTGTTTTTT
TRBJ2-5 TRBV11-2 . few CASSGLNPRTAQETQYF TGTGCCAGCAGCGGACTTAACCCGCGGACGGCTCAAGAGACCCAGTACTTC
TRBJ2-6 TRBV9 . many CASSRSSGANVLTF TGTGCCAGCAGCAGAAGCTCTGGGGCCAACGTCCTGACTTTC
TRBJ2-7 TRBV12-3/TRBV12-4 . . CASSPTVGPYEQYF TGTGCCAGCAGCCCGACAGTGGGGCCATACGAGCAGTACTTC
TRBJ1-1 TRBV15 . many CATSTSTWNTEAFF TGTGCCACCAGCACCTCAACCTGGAACACTGAAGCTTTCTTT
TRBJ2-2 TRBV6-1 TRBD2 . CASSTRSGLDITGELFF TGTGCCAGCAGCACCCGATCGGGACTAGACATAACCGGGGAGCTGTTTTTT
TRBJ2-7 TRBV7-9 TRBD2 . CASSSSGLAGRVYYEQYF TGTGCCAGCAGCTCCTCGGGACTAGCGGGAAGGGTTTATTACGAGCAGTACTTC
TRBJ2-7 TRBV28 . few CASSLLNSYEQYF TGTGCCAGCAGTCTGCTGAACTCCTACGAGCAGTACTTC
TRBJ1-1 TRBV7-9 . few CASSRFRANTEAFF TGTGCCAGCAGCCGGTTTCGAGCGAACACTGAAGCTTTCTTT
TRBJ1-1 TRBV12-3/TRBV12-4 . many CASLLHTEAFF TGTGCCAGCCTATTACACACTGAAGCTTTCTTT
TRBJ2-2 TRBV6-5 . few CASSYLLSKNTGELFF TGTGCCAGCAGTTACTTACTGAGTAAGAACACCGGGGAGCTGTTTTTT
TRBJ2-1 TRBV21-1 . few CASSKDRINEQFF TGTGCCAGCAGCAAAGACAGGATCAATGAGCAGTTCTTC
TRBJ2-1 TRBV7-3 TRBD2 . CASKLAGGGNEQFF TGTGCCAGCAAACTAGCGGGAGGGGGCAATGAGCAGTTCTTC
TRBJ2-5 TRBV3-1 . few CASSQGYYKPETQYF TGTGCCAGCAGCCAAGGGTACTACAAGCCAGAGACCCAGTACTTC
TRBJ2-3 TRBV5-1 . few CASRRQPTRTDTQYF TGCGCCAGCAGGCGGCAGCCAACCCGCACAGATACGCAGTATTTT
TRBJ2-3 TRBV11-2 TRBD2 . CASSSPGLAGEDPDTQYF TGTGCCAGCAGCTCGCCGGGACTAGCGGGCGAAGACCCAGATACGCAGTATTTT
TRBJ2-5 TRBV29-1 . few CSVDAAGATQETQYF TGCAGCGTTGATGCGGCAGGGGCCACCCAGGAGACCCAGTACTTC
TRBJ2-7 TRBV27 TRBD1 few CASSPLGQGFLDEQYF TGTGCCAGCAGTCCCCTCGGACAGGGTTTCTTGGACGAGCAGTACTTC
TRBJ2-3 TRBV4-1 . . CASSQDRGGAQYF TGCGCCAGCAGCCAAGATAGGGGGGGGGCGCAGTATTTT
TRBJ2-1 TRBV28 TRBD2 . CASSQGLAGAGRDEQFF TGTGCCAGCAGTCAGGGACTAGCGGGAGCTGGAAGGGATGAGCAGTTCTTC
TRBJ2-2 TRBV11-2 . few CASSSEEYRGGITGELFF TGTGCCAGCAGCTCCGAAGAGTACAGGGGGGGAATCACCGGGGAGCTGTTTTTT